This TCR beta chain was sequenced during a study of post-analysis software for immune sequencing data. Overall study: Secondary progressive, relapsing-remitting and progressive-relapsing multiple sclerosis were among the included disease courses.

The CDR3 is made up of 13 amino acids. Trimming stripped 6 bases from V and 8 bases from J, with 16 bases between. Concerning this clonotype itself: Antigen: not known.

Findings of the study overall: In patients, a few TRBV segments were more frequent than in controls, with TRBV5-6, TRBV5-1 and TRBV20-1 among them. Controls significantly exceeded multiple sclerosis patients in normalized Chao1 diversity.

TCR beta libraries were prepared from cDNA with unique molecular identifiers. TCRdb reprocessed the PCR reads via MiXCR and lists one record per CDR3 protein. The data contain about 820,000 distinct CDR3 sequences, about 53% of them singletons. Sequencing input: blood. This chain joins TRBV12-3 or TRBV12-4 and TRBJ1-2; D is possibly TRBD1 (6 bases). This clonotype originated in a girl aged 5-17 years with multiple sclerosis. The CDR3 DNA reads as TGTGCCAGCAGCCCCTCTCACAGGGTCGGCTACACCTTC. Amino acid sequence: CASSPSHRVGYTF.